These 24 T cell receptor beta chains originate from one sample sequenced in a study of blood T cell repertoires in COVID-19 (dated by TCRdb to the early 2020s). The library was obtained by the immunoSEQ multiplex PCR assay. TCRdb re-hosts the immuneACCESS table, in-frame sequences only. Its copies lack some clones; in the studies checked, an unresolved V gene accounts for under half of them, and the cause for the rest is not known. The sample includes some 270,000 clones, with approximately 89% observed a single time. The ten largest clones take up over 2.5% of the sample. The sequenced sample consisted of PBMCs or T cells enriched from blood (not recorded which). Receptor source: a woman between 40 and 50 years old who had been exposed to COVID-19.

The V gene is TRBV7-9, the J gene TRBJ1-1; no reliable D call. Trimming pared 3 bases from V and 6 bases from J, leaving 5 bases between. The CDR3 loop spans 11 amino acids. From germline, CDR1 is SEHNR and CDR2 FQNEAQ (reference sequence). The CDR3 DNA reads as TGTGCCAGCAGCTTTAAGCCTGAAGCTTTCTTT. Protein product: CASSFKPEAFF.

This sequence joins TRBV9 and TRBJ1-2, with D maybe TRBD1 (5 bases). CDR3 length equals 15 residues. Per the germline V gene, CDR1 is SGDLS and CDR2 is YYNGEE. V shed 0 bases and J shed 4 bases, with 13 bases lying between them. The CDR3 DNA follows: TGTGCCAGCAGCGTAGGTTCAGGGCTTTTCTATGGCTACACCTTC. Translation gives CASSVGSGLFYGYTF.

The chain combines TRBV14 with TRBJ2-1; D unclear. The V end was cut by 1 base, the J end by 8 bases, with 9 bases between. This CDR3 spans 13 amino acids. CDR1 and CDR2 from the germline V gene are SGHDN and FVKESK. The CDR3 coding sequence is TGTGCCAGCAGCCAAGGGGCTGGGCATGAGCAGTTCTTC. This encodes CASSQGAGHEQFF.

This chain links TRBV4-1 with TRBJ2-7; D may be TRBD1 (6 bases). Trimming took off 4 bases at V and 0 bases at J, with 19 bases between the two ends. The CDR3 covers 17 residues. Per the germline V gene, CDR1 is MGHRA and CDR2 is YSYEKL. The CDR3 reads CASSPRGRDLSSYEQYF. In DNA, the CDR3 is TGCGCCAGCAGCCCTAGGGGGAGAGACCTGAGCTCCTACGAGCAGTACTTC.

This chain links TRBV19 with TRBJ1-2, with 7 positions matching TRBD1. The V and J ends lost 9 bases and 0 bases, in that order; junction bases with no gene match: 10. Looked up from germline, CDR1 is LNHDA and CDR2 is SQIVND (reference sequence). The length of the CDR3 is 15 residues. CDR3 residues: CASTRTGRANYGYTF. CDR3 DNA: TGTGCCAGCACCCGGACAGGCCGAGCTAACTATGGCTACACCTTC.

The chain joins TRBV10-3 to TRBJ1-1; no clear D gene. Germline-derived CDR1 and CDR2 are ENHRY and SYGVKD. This CDR3 is built from 14 residues. V dropped 2 bases and J dropped 8 bases, with 15 bases sitting between them. The CDR3 loop reads CAISEPRAPEEAFF. CDR3 nucleotides: TGTGCCATCAGTGAGCCGAGGGCTCCAGAGGAAGCTTTCTTT.

The rearrangement links TRBV5-1 to TRBJ2-3; 8 positions agree with TRBD2. Germline CDR1 SGHRS, CDR2 YFSETQ. The V and J ends lost 4 bases and 2 bases, in that order; junction bases with no gene match: 12. CDR3 length equals 17 residues. This chain's CDR3 is CASSARGRGGTTDTQYF. CDR3 nucleotides: TGCGCCAGCAGCGCCCGGGGGCGCGGGGGGACCACAGATACGCAGTATTTT.

The rearrangement joins TRBV6-5 to TRBJ1-5; no clear D. V was shortened by 6 bases and J by 0 bases, with 6 bases between the two germline ends. The length of the CDR3 is 13 residues. Germline CDR1 and CDR2: MNHEY and SVGAGI. CDR3 sequence reads: CASRLNSNQPQHF. In DNA, the CDR3 is TGTGCCAGCAGACTAAATAGCAATCAGCCCCAGCATTTT.

This clone was seen a handful of times. This chain joins TRBV6-2 or TRBV6-3 and TRBJ1-2, with TRBD1 identical over 7 bases. Trimming cost V 6 bases and J 4 bases; bases outside gene matches: 11. The CDR3 runs to 15 residues. Germline V lookup: CDR1 MNHEY, CDR2 SVGEGT. Here the CDR3 reads CASSPRNRGFYGYTF. CDR3 DNA: TGTGCCAGCAGCCCTAGAAACAGGGGTTTCTATGGCTACACCTTC.

This chain joins TRBV9 and TRBJ2-7, with D perhaps matching TRBD2 (5 bases). Germline loops: CDR1 SGDLS, CDR2 YYNGEE. The ends were cut back, 0 bases at V and 2 bases at J, with 12 bases in the middle. This CDR3 comprises 15 residues. The CDR3 coding sequence is TGTGCCAGCAGCGTAGGCGGGCCGCGACCCTACGAGCAGTACGTC. As protein: CASSVGGPRPYEQYV.

This sequence joins TRBV12-3 or TRBV12-4 and TRBJ1-2; possible D gene TRBD1, 5 bases. The CDR3 sequence is 13 residues long. Trimming left V 5 bases short and J 9 bases short, with 16 bases between. CDR3: CASSPDSYVRYTF. CDR3 DNA sequence: TGTGCCAGCAGTCCTGACAGCTACGTGCGCTACACCTTC.

This clone was seen a single time. The genes are TRBV18 and TRBJ1-5; D is perhaps TRBD1 (5 bases). The CDR3 spans 13 residues. The V and J ends lost 5 bases and 5 bases respectively, with 10 bases between them. Germline V gene data show CDR1 as KGHSH and CDR2 as LQKENI. The CDR3 region has the DNA TGTGCCAGCTCATCAGGGCGTGATCAGCCCCAGCATTTT. This encodes CASSSGRDQPQHF. Drawing the rest from reference TRBV18 and TRBJ1-5, the complete variable domain is NAGVMQNPRHLVRRRGQEARLRCSPMKGHSHVYWYRQLPEEGLKFMVYLQKENIIDESGMPKERFSAEFPKEGPSILRIQQVVRGDSAAYFCASSSGRDQPQHFGDGTRLSIL.

The CDR3 loop reads CSVEGQGYEQYF. In DNA form, the CDR3 reads TGCAGCGTTGAAGGACAGGGGTACGAGCAGTACTTC. The J gene is TRBJ2-7, the V gene TRBV29-1, with 8 bases that match TRBD1. Trimming took 1 base from V and 4 from J; bases not matched to a gene: 0. In germline, CDR1 is SQVTM, CDR2 ANQGSEA. This CDR3 is 12 amino acids long.

The chain has TRBV27 and TRBJ2-1; TRBD2 might be the D (6 bases). This CDR3 has 15 residues. CDR1 and CDR2 from the germline V gene are MNHEY and SMNVEV (reference sequence). The V gene lost 3 bases and the J gene lost 1 base, with 10 bases spanning the gap. CDR3 in amino acids: CASSLDGGSYNEQFF. The CDR3 nucleotides are TGTGCCAGCAGTTTGGATGGGGGGTCCTACAATGAGCAGTTCTTC.

The chain has TRBV29-1 and TRBJ1-5; tentatively, D is TRBD1 (5 bases). Germline CDR1 reads SQVTM; CDR2 reads ANQGSEA. The CDR3 runs 12 residues. V shed 7 bases and J shed 7 bases, with 14 bases lying between them. The CDR3, as DNA: TGCAGCGGCGTCAGGGTGTACCAGCCCCAGCATTTT. Translation: CSGVRVYQPQHF.

This clone was recorded once. The chain couples TRBV29-1 to TRBJ1-2, with a possible D match to TRBD1 (5 bases). The CDR3 contains 11 residues. Trimming shortened V by 6 bases and J by 8 bases, and 13 bases separated the two germline ends. Per germline, CDR1 SQVTM and CDR2 ANQGSEA. CDR3 coding DNA: TGCAGCGTCCCCTGGGGGGAAGGCTACACCTTC. Translation: CSVPWGEGYTF.

This sequence joins TRBV2 and TRBJ2-2; 8 bases align to TRBD2. In germline, CDR1 is SNHLY, CDR2 FYNNEI. Trimming cost V 3 bases and J 2 bases; bases outside gene matches: 11. CDR3 size: 18 residues. CDR3 sequence (DNA): TGTGCCAGCAGTGACGAGGATAGCGGGGAGGTTAACACCGGGGAGCTGTTTTTT. This codes for CASSDEDSGEVNTGELFF.

The rearrangement joins TRBV5-1 to TRBJ2-1, with 12 nucleotides matching TRBD2. Germline CDR1 reads SGHRS; CDR2 reads YFSETQ. The CDR3 consists of 16 residues. V trimming: 4 bases; J trimming: 4 bases; junction bases outside the gene matches: 6. CDR3 nucleotides: TGCGCCAGCAGCCCGAGACTAGCGGGGGTATACAATGAGCAGTTCTTC. Translation gives CASSPRLAGVYNEQFF.

The rearrangement joins TRBV6-5 to TRBJ2-7; D may be TRBD2 (6 bases). The CDR3 sequence is 12 residues long. Trimming shortened V by 11 bases and J by 0 bases, and 11 bases separated the two germline ends. CDR1 is MNHEY, CDR2 SVGAGI, per germline. The CDR3, as DNA: TGTGCCGCCGGACTATTCTCCTACGAGCAGTACTTC. This encodes CAAGLFSYEQYF.

The chain is built from TRBV27 and TRBJ1-2; D is undetermined. Germline V gene sequence: CDR1 MNHEY, CDR2 SMNVEV (reference sequence). The germline V and J ends were trimmed by 7 bases and 4 bases, with 16 bases remaining between them. The CDR3 has 14 residues. Written as DNA, the CDR3 is TGTGCCAGCATCCCCCGGGCGGGGAGCTATGGCTACACCTTC. Residues: CASIPRAGSYGYTF.

V and J are TRBV5-4 and TRBJ2-1, with 9 bases matching TRBD2. The CDR3 is 15 amino acids. V lost 4 bases, J lost 9 bases, and 11 bases stayed unmatched. From germline, CDR1 is SGHNT and CDR2 YYREEE (reference sequence). CDR3 protein: CASSPASGRSAEQFF. The CDR3 DNA is TGTGCCAGCAGCCCTGCCAGCGGGAGGTCGGCTGAGCAGTTCTTC.

This chain uses TRBV19 with TRBJ1-2, with no clear D. Trimming took 0 bases from V and 7 from J, leaving 12 bases between them. Germline V gene data show CDR1 as LNHDA and CDR2 as SQIVND (reference sequence). This CDR3 has 14 residues. DNA for the CDR3: TGTGCCAGTAGTATAGATCGGGGAGACGGTGGCTACACCTTC. Protein: CASSIDRGDGGYTF.

This clone was observed a single time. Here the CDR3 reads CASSLGGMGEQYF. CDR3 sequence (DNA): TGTGCCAGCAGCTTAGGAGGTATGGGCGAGCAGTACTTC. J is TRBJ2-7 and V is TRBV5-4; a weak D match, TRBD2 (5 bases). From germline, CDR1 is SGHNT and CDR2 YYREEE (reference sequence). V gave up 2 bases and J gave up 6 bases, with 12 bases separating them. The CDR3 spans 13 residues.

This clone was seen only once. The rearrangement joins TRBV7-2 to TRBJ1-2; D not certain. Trimming removed 1 base at V and 5 bases at J, with 8 bases between. This CDR3 spans 13 amino acids. Germline CDR1 and CDR2: SGHTA and FQGNSA. CDR3 nucleotides: TGTGCCAGCAGCTTAGTGAGGCCGTATGGCTACACCTTC. This encodes CASSLVRPYGYTF. Using reference TRBV7-2 and TRBJ1-2 for the parts outside the CDR3, the full variable domain is GAGVSQSPSNKVTEKGKDVELRCDPISGHTALYWYRQSLGQGLEFLIYFQGNSAPDKSGLPSDRFSAERTGGSVSTLTIQRTQQEDSAVYLCASSLVRPYGYTFGSGTRLTVV.